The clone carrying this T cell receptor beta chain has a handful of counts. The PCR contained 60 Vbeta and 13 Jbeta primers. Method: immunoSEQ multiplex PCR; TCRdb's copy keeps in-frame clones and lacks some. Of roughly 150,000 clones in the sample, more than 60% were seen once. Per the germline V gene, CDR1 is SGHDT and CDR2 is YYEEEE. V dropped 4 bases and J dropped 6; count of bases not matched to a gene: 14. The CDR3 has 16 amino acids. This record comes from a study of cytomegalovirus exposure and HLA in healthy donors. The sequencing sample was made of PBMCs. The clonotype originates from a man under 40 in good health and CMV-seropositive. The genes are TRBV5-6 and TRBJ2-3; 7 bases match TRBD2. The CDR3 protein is CASSPERDLSKDTQYF. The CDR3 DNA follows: TGTGCCAGCAGCCCGGAGCGGGACCTAAGCAAGGATACGCAGTATTTT.